This note documents a single TCR beta chain sequence. Antigen: not known. Using immunoSEQ multiplex PCR, the repertoire was profiled, and TCRdb retains in-frame clones only, with some absent. The table lists 120,000 or so clones, around 83% of them singletons. This record comes from a study of PD-1 blockade in mismatch repair-deficient tumors. Study as a whole: All were previously treated, progressing patients with about 11 mismatch repair-deficient cancer types.

CDR1 and CDR2 from the germline V gene are MGHDK and SYGVNS. This CDR3 region has 13 residues. V was clipped by 5 bases and J by 4 bases, with 10 bases between them. Mismatch repair deficiency was confirmed in all patients, by PCR or immunohistochemistry. The TCR-sequenced patients were a few responders to pembrolizumab. General study points: Tumor-resident clones, often absent from pretreatment blood, expanded after pembrolizumab and then contracted.

The sequence was obtained from an adult with mismatch repair-deficient cancer. The specimen comprised peripheral blood, sampled 44 weeks after starting pembrolizumab. The V gene is TRBV25-1, the J gene TRBJ2-3; the D is unclear. The CDR3 nucleotides are TGTGCCAGCAGTCCTCTAGGAGCAGATACGCAGTATTTT. Amino acid sequence: CASSPLGADTQYF.